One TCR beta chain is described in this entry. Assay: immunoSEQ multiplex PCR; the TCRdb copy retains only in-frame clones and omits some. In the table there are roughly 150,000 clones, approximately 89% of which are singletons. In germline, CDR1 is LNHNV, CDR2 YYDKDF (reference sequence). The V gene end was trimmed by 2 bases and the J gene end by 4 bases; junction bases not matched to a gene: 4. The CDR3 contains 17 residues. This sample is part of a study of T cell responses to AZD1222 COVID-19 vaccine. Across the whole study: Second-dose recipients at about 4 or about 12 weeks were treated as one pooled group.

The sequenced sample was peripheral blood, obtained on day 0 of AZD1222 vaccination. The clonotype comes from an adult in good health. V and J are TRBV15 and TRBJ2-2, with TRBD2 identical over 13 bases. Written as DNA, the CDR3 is TGTGCCACCAGCAGAACCGGACTAGCGGGAGCCACCGGGGAGCTGTTTTTT. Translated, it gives CATSRTGLAGATGELFF.